Below, one T cell receptor beta chain is given with its context. This clonotype was observed many times. Its antigen is still unknown. Per-base quality was not reported, and no clone a single base away is much larger than it. This specimen comes from a study of neurological immune-mediated disorders (dated by TCRdb to the late 2010s). At the level of the whole study: Among the 35 or so multiple sclerosis patients, relapsing-remitting MS was present in some 30 and secondary progressive MS was present in 3. Alongside PBMC samples, the set of some 98 TCR-beta libraries contained longitudinal samples, technical triplicates, and paired CD4+ and CD8+ T-cell subsets that had been sorted. The study compared peripheral blood TCR-beta repertoires of HTLV-I-associated myelopathy (HAM/TSP) patients, multiple sclerosis patients and healthy controls using UMI-based sequencing. Of the approximately 70 subjects in the cohort, some 15 were HAM/TSP patients, some 34 were multiple sclerosis patients, and 20 were healthy controls.

Per the germline V gene, MRHNA is the CDR1 and SNTAGT is the CDR2. From its cysteine to its phenylalanine, the CDR3 spans 13 amino acids. Only CDR3 DNA remains: 39 bases, in frame from the first base. After removal of 9 bases from V and 5 bases from J, the junction retains 10 bases not matched to a gene. General findings and caveats noted by the study authors: No identical CDR3 amino acid sequences were found to be shared among expanded clones across subjects, suggesting that TCR-beta repertoires were private in all groups. TCR clonal expansion was greatest in HAM/TSP patients and smallest in MS patients, who ranked below even healthy controls. The MS cluster showed no association with clinical or MRI features, and the authors stated that larger cohorts are needed. In phylogenetic analysis, the repertoires of 18 of 34 MS patients grouped into a cluster of related CDR3 sequences, which suggests a possible signature at the repertoire level.

cDNA synthesis used template-switch 5'RACE with a primer carrying a 10-nucleotide random unique molecular identifier tagging each TCR transcript. Over 180 million TCR-beta sequences, covering 15-18 subjects, were produced in each sequencing run. The RNeasy kit was used to extract total RNA. The KAPA Real-time Library Amplification kit was used to amplify TCR-beta VDJ regions with primers targeting the TCR constant region and the 5'RACE anchor. A first PCR added sample indexes and Illumina adaptors, after which a second PCR increased the library yield. After purification with Ampure beads, the TCR product of roughly 650 bp was size-selected on a 2% E-gel SizeSelection system. Before pooling, libraries had their quality checked on a Bioanalyzer, their concentration measured with Qubit, and their quantity determined with the Kapa Library Quantification kit. An Illumina HiSeq 2500 was used to sequence the libraries paired-end at 2 x 150 bp. To increase sequence diversity, roughly 24-32% phiX was spiked into each library pool. The authors' analysis ran thus. The quality-filtered reads were processed with the UMI-based MiGEC pipeline, whose error correction step removed more than 80% of the raw TCR sequences. IMGT germline references were used for alignment of VDJ genes, and clonotypes were defined by a unique CDR3 amino acid sequence together with V-J genes. VDJtools evaluated clonal expansion, Shannon diversity and CDR3 relatedness (CalcPairwiseDistances, ClusterSamples); CLCbio workbench built phylogenetic trees. Expanded clones were defined as having at least 8 unique UMIs, based on coefficient-of-variation modelling across technical triplicates. The raw public data were reprocessed by TCRdb itself: fastp quality trimming at Q25, MiXCR clonotype calling, in-frame beta chains only. Identical CDR3 proteins give one entry, which carries the most common genes and DNA. Here the V and J calls rest on TCRdb's processing, not on the authors' analysis. Across this sample there are 100,000 or so distinct CDR3 sequences, with around 3.3% seen only once. Of the sample, around 6% is held by the ten largest clones.

For unsorted PBMC libraries, 2 million PBMCs were used after storage in RNAlater at -80 degrees C until RNA extraction. The multiple sclerosis patients were enrolled in a US clinical protocol that used magnetic resonance imaging to evaluate disease progression. PBMCs were separated from peripheral blood using Ficoll-Hypaque density gradient centrifugation and then cryopreserved in liquid nitrogen. The sequence links TRBV6-4 to TRBJ2-7; the junction holds 7 bases that match TRBD1. Input material: PBMCs. This clonotype was sampled from a woman aged 18-30 years with multiple sclerosis. Read as DNA, the sequence is TGTGCCAGAAATTCGGGACAGCCGAACGAGCAGTACTTC. It encodes CARNSGQPNEQYF.